The source of this T cell receptor (beta chain) is a study of T cells after yellow fever vaccination. The wider study: SMART-Seq v4 Ultra Low Input prepared libraries from low-cell fractions. Notes on the study in general: In post-booster samples, most primary-vaccination clones reappeared (about 95% CD4, roughly 89% CD8). From the bulk population, abundant clonotypes could contaminate and appear within FACS-sorted repertoires.

A 5'RACE template-switching step, the method used to make TCR cDNA, added a universal primer site and UMIs. TCRdb re-called the 5' RACE reads through MiXCR, storing one row per CDR3 protein. The sample carries 620,000 or so distinct CDR3 sequences, roughly an eighth recorded once. This clonotype appeared a few times. Its target is unknown. The CDR3 length is 13 residues. Trimming took 3 bases from V and 3 from J, leaving 9 bases between them. The source material was PBMCs, sampled on the day of the yellow fever booster vaccination. This TCR came from a young man who received the YFV17D yellow fever vaccine. This sequence joins TRBV12-3 or TRBV12-4 and TRBJ2-7; D is ambiguous. The CDR3 nucleotides read TGTGCCAGCAGTTTGGCGACTGACTACGAGCAGTACTTC. Protein product: CASSLATDYEQYF.